These 25 T cell receptor beta chains share one sample of origin, sequenced in a study of response to subunit inactivated influenza vaccine. TCRdb re-derived calls from the RT-PCR reads in MiXCR, one entry per CDR3 protein. The sample carries around 150,000 distinct CDR3 sequences, around 9.9% recorded once. This specimen was non-naive T cells sorted from PBMCs, taken 40 to 50 days after vaccination. The origin of the receptors is a man in his fifties who received an inactivated influenza vaccine.

This clonotype came up a few times. The chain recombines TRBV7-9 with TRBJ1-6; D is possibly TRBD1 (5 bases). V lost 11 bases and J lost 7, with 18 bases in between. There are 14 residues in the CDR3. The germline CDR1 and CDR2 sequences are SEHNR and FQNEAQ (reference sequence). CDR3 sequence: CAGGGKSQNSPLHF. CDR3 sequence (DNA): TGTGCCGGGGGTGGGAAGTCCCAAAATTCACCCCTCCACTTT.

This clonotype showed up just a few times. The V gene is TRBV11-2, the J gene TRBJ2-2, with 7 nucleotides matching TRBD1. CDR3 size: 20 residues. Per germline, CDR1 SGHAT and CDR2 FQNNGV. Trimming cost V 5 bases and J 0 bases; bases outside gene matches: 18. The CDR3: CASSPTRSQGVLANTGELFF. CDR3 bases: TGTGCCAGCAGCCCGACGCGGTCCCAGGGGGTCCTTGCGAACACCGGGGAGCTGTTTTTT.

The chain uses TRBV30 and TRBJ2-1, with 10 bases fitting TRBD2. The CDR3 totals 15 residues. From germline, CDR1 is GTSNPN and CDR2 SVGIG (reference sequence). Trimming removed 3 bases from V and 2 bases from J; junction bases left unmatched: 4. The CDR3 spells CAWSAGLAAYNEQFF. In nucleotides, the CDR3 is TGTGCCTGGAGCGCTGGACTAGCGGCCTACAATGAGCAGTTCTTC.

This clonotype was seen many times. The chain couples TRBV29-1 to TRBJ2-1, with TRBD2 matching 14 bases. Germline assignment: CDR1 SQVTM and CDR2 ANQGSEA. This CDR3 is 17 amino acids long. The V and J ends lost 5 bases and 9 bases, in that order; junction bases with no gene match: 15. This chain's CDR3 is CSVQGTSGSTTMVEQFF. The DNA for the CDR3 is TGCAGCGTTCAGGGGACTAGCGGGAGTACCACAATGGTTGAGCAGTTCTTC.

The chain combines TRBV7-8 with TRBJ2-5; the match to TRBD1 covers 12 bases. Trimming at V came to 5 bases and at J to 7 bases, leaving 11 bases not matched to a gene. CDR3 size: 16 residues. Per the germline V gene, CDR1 is SGHVS and CDR2 is FQNEAQ. The CDR3 coding sequence is TGTGCCAGCAGCATTTACGGGACAGGGGGCTCGGGGACCCAGTACTTC. Residues: CASSIYGTGGSGTQYF.

This clonotype was counted many times. The V call is TRBV5-5, the J call TRBJ2-5, with 14 positions matching TRBD2. This CDR3 region has 17 residues. From germline, CDR1 is SGHKS and CDR2 YYEKEE (reference sequence). The ends lost 4 bases at V and 2 bases at J; junction bases unmatched: 7. The CDR3 DNA reads TGTGCCAGCAGCCGCGGACTAGCGGGAGGCAAACAAGAGACCCAGTACTTC. This translates into CASSRGLAGGKQETQYF.

This clonotype was picked up many times. CDR3 bases: TGTGCCAGCAGTTTTTCTTGGACAAGAAACACCGGGGAGCTGTTTTTT. Translation: CASSFSWTRNTGELFF. The chain combines TRBV28 with TRBJ2-2, with D perhaps matching TRBD1 (5 bases). This CDR3 has 16 amino acids. V lost 3 bases and J 2 bases, leaving 13 bases between the germline ends. Looked up from germline, CDR1 is MDHEN and CDR2 is SYDVKM.

This clonotype has just a few counts. The chain links TRBV25-1 to TRBJ2-6; D gene uncertain. The CDR3 consists of 15 residues. Trimming removed 4 bases at V and 0 bases at J, with 7 bases between. From germline, CDR1 is MGHDK and CDR2 SYGVNS. The CDR3 DNA is TGTGCCAGCAGTGGGGTCTTCTCTGGGGCCAACGTCCTGACTTTC. This sequence encodes CASSGVFSGANVLTF.

Ten or more counts support this clonotype. The chain uses TRBV5-1 and TRBJ1-2, with a weak D call TRBD1 (5 bases). This CDR3 spans 14 amino acids. CDR1 and CDR2 from the germline V gene are SGHRS and YFSETQ. Trimming removed 4 bases at V and 4 bases at J, with 14 bases between. The CDR3 protein is CASSRPGSGYGYTF. The DNA of the CDR3 is TGCGCCAGCAGCAGGCCAGGGAGTGGCTATGGCTACACCTTC. Full variable domain (remainder filled in from reference TRBV5-1 and TRBJ1-2): KAGVTQTPRYLIKTRGQQVTLSCSPISGHRSVSWYQQTPGQGLQFLFEYFSETQRNKGNFPGRFSGRQFSNSRSEMNVSTLELGDSALYLCASSRPGSGYGYTFGSGTRLTVV.

This clonotype showed up many times. The CDR3 nucleotides are TGTGCCAGCAGCCCCAAGGCTAGGATGGGGAATGAGCAGTTCTTC. Translating gives CASSPKARMGNEQFF. The chain links TRBV7-9 to TRBJ2-1; D is ambiguous. Trimming took off 5 bases at V and 7 bases at J, with 18 bases between the two ends. The germline V gene has CDR1 SEHNR and CDR2 FQNEAQ (reference sequence). This CDR3 is 15 amino acids long.

The rearrangement links TRBV5-5 to TRBJ1-1, with D tentatively TRBD1 (6 bases). V was clipped by 0 bases and J by 0 bases, with 12 bases between them. Germline values: CDR1 SGHKS, CDR2 YYEKEE (reference sequence). The CDR3 loop spans 16 amino acids. The CDR3 coding sequence is TGTGCCAGCAGCTTGGTGCCGGGGGCGTTGAACACTGAAGCTTTCTTT. It specifies CASSLVPGALNTEAFF.

This chain links TRBV5-4 with TRBJ2-5, with unresolved D. Per germline, CDR1 SGHNT and CDR2 YYREEE (reference sequence). CDR3 size: 13 residues. V shed 2 bases and J shed 5 bases, with 10 bases lying between them. CDR3 in amino acids: CASSFVQDETQYF. DNA for the CDR3: TGTGCCAGCAGCTTCGTCCAGGATGAGACCCAGTACTTC.

This clonotype was detected many times. This chain links TRBV20-1 with TRBJ1-5; D gene ambiguous. CDR3 length equals 13 residues. V shed 5 bases and J shed 3 bases, with 11 bases lying between them. Germline CDR1 is DFQATT and CDR2 is SNEGSKA (reference sequence). The CDR3 bases are TGCAGTGCTCCCGATCCCCACAATCAGCCCCAGCATTTT. This sequence encodes CSAPDPHNQPQHF.

This clonotype was seen a handful of times. The chain employs TRBV6-2 or TRBV6-3 and TRBJ1-2; D is unclear. Trimming shortened V by 2 bases and J by 7 bases, and 8 bases separated the two germline ends. Germline CDR1 MNHEY, CDR2 SVGEGT. CDR3 length: 12 residues. The CDR3 nucleotides read TGTGCCAGCAGTTACGGGCTCCGTGGCTACACCTTC. Translating gives CASSYGLRGYTF.

This clonotype was seen repeatedly, ten times or more. V and J are TRBV29-1 and TRBJ1-5; no clear D gene. The CDR3 is made up of 13 amino acids. The V gene's germline CDR1 is SQVTM and CDR2 ANQGSEA. Trimming removed 6 bases from V and 1 base from J, with 10 bases in between. CDR3 sequence: CSVLVGSNQPQHF. Here the CDR3 DNA reads TGCAGCGTCCTCGTCGGGAGCAATCAGCCCCAGCATTTT.

V usage is TRBV5-5 and J usage is TRBJ1-5; D remains ambiguous. V was trimmed by 0 bases and J by 7 bases, leaving 5 bases between them. The CDR3 spans 12 residues. Looked up from germline, CDR1 is SGHKS and CDR2 is YYEKEE (reference sequence). This CDR3 reads CASSLGEQPQHF. DNA for the CDR3: TGTGCCAGCAGCTTGGGGGAGCAGCCCCAGCATTTT.

This clonotype was seen many times. CDR3 region: CASSYSGGELFF. The CDR3 DNA reads TGTGCCAGCAGTTATAGTGGCGGGGAGCTGTTTTTT. The V call is TRBV6-2 or TRBV6-3, the J call TRBJ2-2; D call uncertain. The V gene lost 3 bases and the J gene lost 7 bases, with 6 bases spanning the gap. Germline assignment: CDR1 MNHEY and CDR2 SVGEGT. There are 12 residues in the CDR3.

The chain uses TRBV11-2 and TRBJ2-4; 12 bases map to TRBD2. Germline CDR1 is SGHAT and CDR2 is FQNNGV. The CDR3 consists of 18 residues. V gave up 2 bases and J gave up 0 bases; unmatched junction bases: 5. DNA for the CDR3: TGTGCCAGCAGCTTACGACTAGCGGGGGAACTAGCCAAAAACATTCAGTACTTC. This codes for CASSLRLAGELAKNIQYF.

This rearrangement joins TRBV5-1 to TRBJ2-1, with 9 bases aligning to TRBD2. CDR1 and CDR2 from the germline V gene are SGHRS and YFSETQ. Trimming cost V 4 bases and J 5 bases; bases outside gene matches: 7. The CDR3 covers 15 residues. This CDR3 reads CASSPVAGVNNEQFF. The DNA for the CDR3 is TGCGCCAGCAGCCCCGTAGCGGGAGTCAACAATGAGCAGTTCTTC.

This clonotype showed up many times. V usage is TRBV10-3 and J usage is TRBJ2-3; 9 bases align to TRBD1. The CDR3 totals 13 residues. The V gene's germline CDR1 is ENHRY and CDR2 SYGVKD. V dropped 7 bases and J dropped 6; count of bases not matched to a gene: 5. DNA for the CDR3: TGTGCCATCACGGACAGGGGTGGGGATACGCAGTATTTT. Translated, it gives CAITDRGGDTQYF.

In DNA form, the CDR3 reads TGCAGTGCTAGAGTCGATGGAACTGAACAAGAGACCCAGTACTTC. It translates to CSARVDGTEQETQYF. This chain joins TRBV20-1 and TRBJ2-5; no firm D call. Germline CDR1 reads DFQATT; CDR2 reads SNEGSKA (reference sequence). Trimming pared 1 base from V and 2 bases from J, leaving 14 bases between. This CDR3 spans 15 amino acids.

A word on this clonotype: The junction shows a germline mismatch at one end, possibly a read error. V gene TRBV10-3 combines with J gene TRBJ2-5; 7 bases agree with TRBD2. Per germline, CDR1 ENHRY and CDR2 SYGVKD. The CDR3 spans 16 residues. CDR3 protein: CATSESVGASGETQYF. For the CDR3, the DNA is TGTGCCACCAGTGAGTCGGTCGGAGCTAGCGGAGAGACCCAGTACTTC.

This clonotype was recorded a few times. This chain links TRBV24-1 with TRBJ2-1; D may be TRBD2 (6 bases). This CDR3 region has 13 residues. Trimming shortened V by 6 bases and J by 9 bases, and 14 bases separated the two germline ends. Germline CDR1 KGHDR, CDR2 SFDVKD. The DNA for the CDR3 is TGTGCCACCAGTTATGAGACGCGGGGTGAGCAGTTCTTC. Protein sequence: CATSYETRGEQFF.

This rearrangement joins TRBV19 to TRBJ2-3; D uncertain. Germline V gene data show CDR1 as LNHDA and CDR2 as SQIVND (reference sequence). The CDR3 loop spans 13 amino acids. Trimming cost V 4 bases and J 4 bases, with 9 bases left between them. This CDR3 is CASSSLGSDTQYF. CDR3 DNA sequence: TGTGCCAGTAGTAGTCTAGGTTCAGATACGCAGTATTTT.

This clonotype showed up just a few times. This chain links TRBV27 with TRBJ2-1; 14 nucleotides line up with TRBD2. The CDR3 covers 17 residues. J gave up 8 bases and V 0 bases, and 6 bases lay outside the gene matches. Looked up from germline, CDR1 is MNHEY and CDR2 is SMNVEV (reference sequence). This CDR3 reads CASSLSARLAGGDEQFF. CDR3 in DNA: TGTGCCAGCAGTTTATCCGCGAGACTAGCGGGAGGGGATGAGCAGTTCTTC.